This T cell receptor (beta chain) stems from a study of OX40 agonist ivuxolimab in advanced cancers. Describing the broader study: The costimulatory receptor OX40 (CD134) was targeted by ivuxolimab, a fully human IgG2 agonistic monoclonal antibody. Prior anti-PD-1, anti-PD-L1 or anti-CTLA-4 therapy was permitted, and checkpoint inhibitors had been received by 30% to 40% of dose-escalation patients. The monotherapy dose-escalation portion (N ≈ 55 patients) of the phase I ivuxolimab trial is reported in the paper. Intravenous ivuxolimab was administered to patients every 2 weeks at six dose levels: 0.01, 0.1, 0.3, 1.5, 3 and 10 mg/kg. Partial responses were achieved by three dose-escalation patients, of whom one had hepatocellular carcinoma and two had cutaneous melanoma. Of the roughly 50 dose-escalation patients, hepatocellular carcinoma was present in about 20, melanoma in roughly 15, renal cell carcinoma in 9 and head and neck cancer in 9. A male proportion of 75% to 85% and a mean age of approximately 62 years, ranging from about 20 to 80, were recorded for the dose-escalation cohort. The purpose of peripheral TCRbeta sequencing was to test whether ivuxolimab changed TCR sequence diversity and led to clonal T-cell expansion. Summary of the overall study and its limitations: After ivuxolimab, expanded clones were on average more numerous among CD8+ T cells than among CD4+ T cells. At doses from 0.1 to 3.0 mg/kg, clonal expansion was seen in both CD4+ and CD8+ blood T cells between baseline and week 6. Which antigens the clonally expanded peripheral T cells were specific for was not determined. Partial responders in the 0.1-3.0 mg/kg groups had among the lowest normalized peripheral clonal expansion, especially among CD8+ T cells. Low levels of normalized T-cell clonal expansion were also seen in some patients who did not respond.

About this clone itself: Its target antigen remains unknown. Base quality data are lacking; no much larger clone is found one base away.

To sequence the TCRbeta CDR3 region, genomic DNA was isolated from the sorted cells. The immunoSEQ Assay was used for sequencing of TCRbeta CDR3 regions. In TCRdb, the immuneACCESS table is reduced to in-frame sequences with V and J assigned. These tables do not hold every clone; where another copy was compared, an unresolved V gene accounts for under half, and the others remain unexplained. Across this sample there are about 67,000 clones, with 87% seen only once. About 3.9% of the sample rests with the top ten. The trial excluded patients who had a history of autoimmune disease or who were on systemic immunosuppression. Peripheral blood for TCR sequencing was collected from all dose cohorts at baseline, on cycle 4 day 1, and on cycle 7 day 1. The samples were taken from a phase I, first-in-human, multicenter, open-label dose-escalation trial of ivuxolimab. The trial enrolled adults with locally advanced or metastatic head and neck squamous cell, hepatocellular, melanoma or renal cell carcinoma. Before TCR sequencing, CD4+ T cells and CD8+ T cells from peripheral blood were sorted into separate populations.

Relative to germline, V is missing 10 bases and J is missing 2 bases, with 5 bases of the junction outside any gene match. The CDR3, from cysteine to phenylalanine, totals 15 residues. The retained sequence is limited to the CDR3, 45 bases, with the frame set at the first base. Sequences LNHDA (CDR1) and SQIVND (CDR2) are obtained from the germline V gene (reference sequence). The input for sequencing was CD4+ or CD8+ T cells sorted from blood, taken in a trial of the OX40 agonist ivuxolimab. The chain employs TRBV19 and TRBJ2-7; 16 nucleotides in the junction match TRBD2. This receptor was obtained from an adult with an advanced solid tumor such as melanoma, head and neck, liver or kidney cancer. Here the CDR3 is given as CATGLAGGPPYEQYF. In nucleotides, the sequence is TGTGCCACGGGACTAGCGGGAGGGCCCCCCTACGAGCAGTACTTC.